The next 20 T cell receptor beta chains were all read from a single sample in a study of blood T cell repertoires in COVID-19. Some clones are missing from TCRdb's copy, which holds only in-frame ones; the method was immunoSEQ multiplex PCR. The sample records 210,000 or so clones, approximately 91% being singletons. The sequenced sample was peripheral blood. These receptors were collected from a man aged 35 to 55 with acute or convalescent COVID-19.

This rearrangement joins TRBV7-9 to TRBJ1-2, with D possibly matching TRBD1 (6 bases). Germline values: CDR1 SEHNR, CDR2 FQNEAQ (reference sequence). V lost 11 bases and J lost 6, with 16 bases in between. The CDR3 has 12 residues. The CDR3 DNA reads TGTGCCTCTTTCGGGGGGCAGGATGGCTACACCTTC. Protein sequence: CASFGGQDGYTF.

V usage is TRBV5-1 and J usage is TRBJ2-7; D unresolved. Germline loops: CDR1 SGHRS, CDR2 YFSETQ. The length of the CDR3 is 14 residues. Trimming removed 1 base from V and 1 base from J, with 9 bases in between. This CDR3 is CASSLSVASYEQYF. DNA for the CDR3: TGCGCCAGCAGCTTGTCGGTCGCATCCTACGAGCAGTACTTC.

This chain joins TRBV6-5 and TRBJ1-2; D is possibly TRBD1 (5 bases). Per the germline V gene, CDR1 is MNHEY and CDR2 is SVGAGI. Trimming removed 2 bases from V and 2 bases from J, with 9 bases in between. The CDR3 totals 14 residues. The CDR3 DNA is TGTGCCAGCAGTTACGGGGGAGGGAACTATGGCTACACCTTC. Protein: CASSYGGGNYGYTF.

J is TRBJ1-6 and V is TRBV25-1; D may be TRBD1 (5 bases). CDR3 size: 13 residues. Germline-derived CDR1 and CDR2 are MGHDK and SYGVNS. Between the trimmed V and J ends, which lost 4 bases and 6 bases, there was a span of 7 bases. The CDR3 sequence is CASSGQPNSPLHF. Here the CDR3 DNA reads TGTGCCAGCAGTGGACAGCCTAATTCACCCCTCCACTTT.

The chain recombines TRBV3-1 (or the pseudogene TRBV3-2) with TRBJ1-2; D unclear. CDR3 length: 16 residues. Germline values: CDR1 LGHDT, CDR2 YNNKEL (reference sequence). Trimming removed 0 bases at V and 2 bases at J, with 13 bases between. This chain's CDR3 is CASSQDYRGGNYGYTF. The CDR3 DNA sequence: TGTGCCAGCAGCCAAGATTATCGGGGAGGGAACTATGGCTACACCTTC.

The chain couples TRBV2 to TRBJ2-3; perhaps TRBD2 as D (6 bases). This CDR3 is 14 amino acids long. Germline V gene sequence: CDR1 SNHLY, CDR2 FYNNEI. V was clipped by 6 bases and J by 2 bases, with 12 bases between them. CDR3 amino acids: CASSARTNTDTQYF. CDR3 bases: TGTGCCAGCAGCGCCAGGACTAACACAGATACGCAGTATTTT.

V is TRBV4-1 and J is TRBJ1-2, with a weak D call TRBD1 (6 bases). CDR1 and CDR2 from the germline V gene are MGHRA and YSYEKL. The CDR3 sequence is 15 residues long. V was cut by 1 base and J by 0 bases, with 9 bases left in between. CDR3 in DNA: TGCGCCAGCAGCCAAGGACAGGCAACTAACTATGGCTACACCTTC. Encoded protein: CASSQGQATNYGYTF.

The chain joins TRBV7-2 to TRBJ1-2; 7 nucleotides align to TRBD1. Germline-derived CDR1 and CDR2 are SGHTA and FQGNSA. V was pared by 1 base and J by 2 bases, with 1 base of the junction left unmatched. CDR3 length: 14 amino acids. CDR3 in amino acids: CASSLGQGNYGYTF. The CDR3 DNA is TGTGCCAGCAGCTTAGGACAGGGCAACTATGGCTACACCTTC.

The CDR3, as DNA: TGTGCCACCAGTGAAGCAACGCCTGAGCAGTTCTTC. Its protein is CATSEATPEQFF. The chain recombines TRBV24-1 with TRBJ2-1; no clear D. CDR1 is KGHDR and CDR2 is SFDVKD in the germline V gene. Trimming stripped 4 bases from V and 9 bases from J, with 9 bases between. The CDR3 has 12 residues.

This clone has more than one count but fewer than ten. The chain joins TRBV5-6 to TRBJ2-7, with 9 bases lining up with TRBD1. The J segment lost 5 bases and the V segment lost 4 bases, leaving 16 bases of the junction unmatched. This CDR3 spans 17 amino acids. Per germline, CDR1 SGHDT and CDR2 YYEEEE. The CDR3 region is CASSMEKRDRESHEQYF. The CDR3 DNA reads as TGTGCCAGCAGCATGGAAAAAAGGGACAGGGAATCCCACGAGCAGTACTTC.

J is TRBJ2-3 and V is TRBV29-1, with TRBD1 as a possible D gene (5 bases). The CDR3 contains 14 residues. CDR1 is SQVTM, CDR2 ANQGSEA, per germline. With 2 bases removed from V and 10 bases from J, the gap between germline ends came to 19 bases. CDR3 in DNA: TGCAGCGTTGAATGGGCAGGGCCTATCGCATCGCAGTATTTT. It codes for CSVEWAGPIASQYF.

This clone appeared a single time. The V call is TRBV21-1, the J call TRBJ2-5; TRBD2 is the table's D call and was not checked against the DNA. TRBV21-1 is labeled a pseudogene. The CDR3 has 11 residues. CDR3 in DNA: TGTGCCAGCAGCACCGAAGAGACCCAGTACTTC. It codes for CASSTEETQYF.

This chain links TRBV5-8 with TRBJ1-4; no clear D gene. V lost 0 bases to trimming and J lost 0 bases, with 9 bases between them. Germline CDR1 and CDR2: SGHTS and YDEGEE. This CDR3 is built from 16 residues. In DNA, the CDR3 is TGTGCCAGCAGCTTGGGGTCGGGTTCAACTAATGAAAAACTGTTTTTT. Residues: CASSLGSGSTNEKLFF.

The rearrangement links TRBV4-3 to TRBJ2-7; D possibly corresponds to TRBD1 (6 bases). Germline V CDR1 and CDR2: LGHNA, YSLEER. Trimming left V 2 bases short and J 1 base short, with 9 bases between. The CDR3 is 14 residues long. The CDR3 nucleotides read TGCGCCAGCAGCCAACATCAGGGGTCCTACGAGCAGTACTTC. Its translation: CASSQHQGSYEQYF.

The chain is built from TRBV5-1 and TRBJ2-3; 8 bases are a match to TRBD2. Trimming cost V 2 bases and J 4 bases; bases outside gene matches: 6. The germline CDR1 and CDR2 sequences are SGHRS and YFSETQ. This CDR3 has 15 residues. The CDR3, as DNA: TGCGCCAGCAGCTTTGGACTAGCCCGGGCAGATACGCAGTATTTT. As protein: CASSFGLARADTQYF.

V is TRBV7-2 and J is TRBJ2-1; 8 bases are a match to TRBD1. The CDR3 runs to 19 residues. V was pared by 3 bases and J by 0 bases, with 13 bases of the junction left unmatched. Germline assignment: CDR1 SGHTA and CDR2 FQGNSA. CDR3 DNA sequence: TGTGCCAGCAGCTTCTCGACAGGGGCCTACCCGAGCTCCTACAATGAGCAGTTCTTC. Translated: CASSFSTGAYPSSYNEQFF.

V and J are TRBV19 and TRBJ1-5, with D perhaps matching TRBD1 (6 bases). The ends were cut back, 5 bases at V and 3 bases at J, with 8 bases in the middle. The CDR3 has 13 amino acids. Germline V gene sequence: CDR1 LNHDA, CDR2 SQIVND (reference sequence). The CDR3 is CASSDRINQPQHF. The CDR3 DNA follows: TGTGCCAGTAGTGACAGGATCAATCAGCCCCAGCATTTT.

This clone appeared a single time. V and J are TRBV2 and TRBJ2-7; perhaps TRBD1 as D (5 bases). With 4 bases removed from V and 5 bases from J, the gap between germline ends came to 12 bases. The CDR3 length is 13 residues. Germline assignment: CDR1 SNHLY and CDR2 FYNNEI. CDR3 coding DNA: TGTGCCAGCAGTGTAAGGGGCCCTAACGAGCAGTACTTC. Encoded protein: CASSVRGPNEQYF.

A note on this clone: One end of the junction fails to match germline, which may point to a read error. The V gene is TRBV24-1, the J gene TRBJ2-1, with 7 bases identical to TRBD1. Germline CDR1 reads KGHDR; CDR2 reads SFDVKD. The CDR3 spans 16 residues. CDR3 DNA sequence: TGTGCCACCAGTGGTTTGACAGGGAGCTCCTACAATGAGCAGTTCTTC. The encoded protein is CATSGLTGSSYNEQFF.

This clone was seen just once. The V gene is TRBV4-1, the J gene TRBJ2-5; the match to TRBD2 covers 7 bases. The germline CDR1 and CDR2 sequences are MGHRA and YSYEKL. The CDR3 sequence is 15 residues long. J was trimmed by 5 bases and V by 1 base; bases with no gene match: 7. The CDR3 nucleotides are TGCGCCAGCAGCCAAGCCTCGGGAGGAGGCGAGACCCAGTACTTC. Translated: CASSQASGGGETQYF.